What follows describes a single T cell receptor beta chain. The antigen is not known. This record belongs to a study of cytomegalovirus exposure and HLA in healthy donors. Overall study findings and caveats: A classifier reportedly called cytomegalovirus status with high sensitivity and specificity.

Profiled with immunoSEQ multiplex PCR; TCRdb holds only in-frame clones, not every one. The sample contains around 230,000 clones, around 88% of which appear only once. The CDR3 consists of 13 residues. Germline V gene sequence: CDR1 LNHDA, CDR2 SQIVND (reference sequence). Germline trimming cut 5 bases from V and 3 bases from J; bases unmatched to any gene: 3. Sequencing was done on a sample of PBMCs. This TCR was sampled from a woman in her twenties or thirties in good health and CMV-seropositive. The gene calls are TRBV19 and TRBJ2-7, with 8 bases that match TRBD1. The CDR3: CASSLTGGYEQYF. DNA for the CDR3: TGTGCCAGTAGTTTAACAGGGGGCTACGAGCAGTACTTC.